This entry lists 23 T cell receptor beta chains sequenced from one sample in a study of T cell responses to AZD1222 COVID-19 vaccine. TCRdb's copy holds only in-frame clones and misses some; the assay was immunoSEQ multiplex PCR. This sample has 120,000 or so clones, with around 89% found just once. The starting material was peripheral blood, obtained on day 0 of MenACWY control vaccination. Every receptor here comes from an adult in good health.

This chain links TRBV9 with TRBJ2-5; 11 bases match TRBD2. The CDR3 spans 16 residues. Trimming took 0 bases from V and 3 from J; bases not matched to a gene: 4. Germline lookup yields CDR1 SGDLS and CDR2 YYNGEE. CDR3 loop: CASSVGLGLAEETQYF. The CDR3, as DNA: TGTGCCAGCAGCGTAGGCTTGGGACTAGCGGAAGAGACCCAGTACTTC.

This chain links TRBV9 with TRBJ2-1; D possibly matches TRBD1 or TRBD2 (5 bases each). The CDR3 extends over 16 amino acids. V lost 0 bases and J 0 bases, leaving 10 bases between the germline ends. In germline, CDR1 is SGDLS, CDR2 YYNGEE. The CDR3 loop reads CASSVGGDSSYNEQFF. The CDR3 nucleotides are TGTGCCAGCAGCGTAGGAGGGGATTCCTCCTACAATGAGCAGTTCTTC.

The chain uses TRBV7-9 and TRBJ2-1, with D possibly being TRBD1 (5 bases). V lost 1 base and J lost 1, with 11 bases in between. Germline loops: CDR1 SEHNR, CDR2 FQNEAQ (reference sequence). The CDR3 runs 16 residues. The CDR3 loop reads CASSLVQGRSYNEQFF. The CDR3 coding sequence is TGTGCCAGCAGCTTAGTTCAGGGCCGGTCCTACAATGAGCAGTTCTTC.

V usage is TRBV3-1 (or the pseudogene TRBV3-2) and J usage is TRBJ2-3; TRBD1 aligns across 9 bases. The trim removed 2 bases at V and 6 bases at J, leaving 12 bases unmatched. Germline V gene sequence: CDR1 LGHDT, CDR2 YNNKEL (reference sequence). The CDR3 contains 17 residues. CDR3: CASSQSPGQGPRDTQYF. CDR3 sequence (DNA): TGTGCCAGCAGCCAATCCCCGGGACAGGGCCCCCGTGATACGCAGTATTTT.

DNA of the CDR3: TGTGCCAGCAGCTCCTCTAGCGGGAGCTCCTACGAGCAGTACTTC. This translates into CASSSSSGSSYEQYF. V gene TRBV7-2 combines with J gene TRBJ2-7, with 10 bases lining up with TRBD2. From germline, CDR1 is SGHTA and CDR2 FQGNSA. This CDR3 has 15 residues. Trimming cost V 4 bases and J 0 bases; bases outside gene matches: 3.

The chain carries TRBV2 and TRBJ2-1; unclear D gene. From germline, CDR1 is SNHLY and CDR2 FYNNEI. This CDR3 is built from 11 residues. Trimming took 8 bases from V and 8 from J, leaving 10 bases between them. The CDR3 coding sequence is TGTGCCAGCGCCCCGGCACATGAGCAGTTCTTC. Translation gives CASAPAHEQFF.

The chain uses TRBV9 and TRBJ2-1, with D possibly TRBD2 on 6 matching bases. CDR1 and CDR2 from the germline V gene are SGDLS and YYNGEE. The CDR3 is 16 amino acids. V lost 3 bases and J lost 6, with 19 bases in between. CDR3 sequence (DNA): TGTGCCAGCAGCGAAGACCGACTAGGGTTTCTCAATGAGCAGTTCTTC. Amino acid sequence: CASSEDRLGFLNEQFF.

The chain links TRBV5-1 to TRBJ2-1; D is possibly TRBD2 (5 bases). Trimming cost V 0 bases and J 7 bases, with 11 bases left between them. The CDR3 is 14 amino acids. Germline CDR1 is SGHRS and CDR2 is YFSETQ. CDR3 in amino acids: CASSLDSSNNEQFF. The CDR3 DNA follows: TGCGCCAGCAGCTTGGATTCTAGCAATAATGAGCAGTTCTTC. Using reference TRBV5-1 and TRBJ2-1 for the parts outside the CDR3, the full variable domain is KAGVTQTPRYLIKTRGQQVTLSCSPISGHRSVSWYQQTPGQGLQFLFEYFSETQRNKGNFPGRFSGRQFSNSRSEMNVSTLELGDSALYLCASSLDSSNNEQFFGPGTRLTVL.

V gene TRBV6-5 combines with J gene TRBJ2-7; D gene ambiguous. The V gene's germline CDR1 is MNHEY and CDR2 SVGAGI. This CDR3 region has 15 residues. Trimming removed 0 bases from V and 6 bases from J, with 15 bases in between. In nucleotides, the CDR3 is TGTGCCAGCAGTTACTCGTCGGCACCCGGTGGCGAGCAGTACTTC. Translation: CASSYSSAPGGEQYF.

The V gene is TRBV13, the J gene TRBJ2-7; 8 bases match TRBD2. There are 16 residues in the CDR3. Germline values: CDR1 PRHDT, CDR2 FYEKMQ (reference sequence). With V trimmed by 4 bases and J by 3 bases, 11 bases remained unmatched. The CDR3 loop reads CASSSVLAGGLYEQYF. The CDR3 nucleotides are TGTGCCAGCAGCTCGGTACTGGCGGGGGGCCTCTACGAGCAGTACTTC.

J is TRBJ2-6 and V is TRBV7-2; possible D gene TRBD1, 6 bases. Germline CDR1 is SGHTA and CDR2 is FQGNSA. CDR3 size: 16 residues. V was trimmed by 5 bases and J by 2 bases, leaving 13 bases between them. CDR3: CASSADTGPGANVLTF. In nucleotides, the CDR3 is TGTGCCAGCAGCGCCGATACAGGGCCTGGGGCCAACGTCCTGACTTTC.

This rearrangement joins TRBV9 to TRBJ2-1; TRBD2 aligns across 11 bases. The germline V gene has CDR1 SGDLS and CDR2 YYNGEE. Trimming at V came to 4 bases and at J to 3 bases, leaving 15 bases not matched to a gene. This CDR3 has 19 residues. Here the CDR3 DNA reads TGTGCCAGCAGCACCCCTGGGACTAGCGGACTCGAGGGCTACAATGAGCAGTTCTTC. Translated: CASSTPGTSGLEGYNEQFF.

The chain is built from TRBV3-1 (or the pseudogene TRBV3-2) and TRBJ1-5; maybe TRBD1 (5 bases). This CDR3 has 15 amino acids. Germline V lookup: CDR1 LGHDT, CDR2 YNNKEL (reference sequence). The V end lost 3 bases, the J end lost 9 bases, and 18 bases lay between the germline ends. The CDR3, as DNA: TGTGCCAGCAGCCAGAGGCTGGGGCCCATGTGGCCCCAGCATTTT. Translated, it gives CASSQRLGPMWPQHF.

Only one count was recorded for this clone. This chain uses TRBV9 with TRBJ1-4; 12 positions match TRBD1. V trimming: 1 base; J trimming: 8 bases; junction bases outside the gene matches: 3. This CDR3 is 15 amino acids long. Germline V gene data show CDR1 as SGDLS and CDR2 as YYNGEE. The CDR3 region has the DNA TGTGCCAGCAGCGTAACCGGGACAGGGGGCGAAAAACTGTTTTTT. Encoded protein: CASSVTGTGGEKLFF.

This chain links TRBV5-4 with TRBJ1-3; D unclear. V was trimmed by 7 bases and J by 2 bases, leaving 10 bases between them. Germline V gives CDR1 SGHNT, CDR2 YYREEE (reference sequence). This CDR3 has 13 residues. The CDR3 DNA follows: TGTGCCAGCCACGAGAGGACTGGAAACACCATATATTTT. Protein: CASHERTGNTIYF.

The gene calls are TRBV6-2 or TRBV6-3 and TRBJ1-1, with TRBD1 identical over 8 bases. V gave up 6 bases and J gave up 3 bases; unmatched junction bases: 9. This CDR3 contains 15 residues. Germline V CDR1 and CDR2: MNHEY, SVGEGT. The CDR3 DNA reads TGTGCCAGCAGCCGCGACAACAGGGGGTACACTGAAGCTTTCTTT. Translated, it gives CASSRDNRGYTEAFF.

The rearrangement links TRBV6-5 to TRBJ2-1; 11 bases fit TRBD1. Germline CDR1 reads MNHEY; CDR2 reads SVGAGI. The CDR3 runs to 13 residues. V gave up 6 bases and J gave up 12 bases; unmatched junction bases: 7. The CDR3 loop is CASSAGTGGTQFF. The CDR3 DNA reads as TGTGCCAGCAGCGCTGGGACAGGGGGAACGCAGTTCTTC.

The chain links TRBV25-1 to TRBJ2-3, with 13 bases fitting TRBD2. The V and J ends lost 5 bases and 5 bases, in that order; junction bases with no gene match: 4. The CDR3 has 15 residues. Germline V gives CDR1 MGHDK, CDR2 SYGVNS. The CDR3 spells CASSPLAGGGDTQYF. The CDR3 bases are TGTGCCAGCAGTCCACTAGCGGGAGGGGGAGATACGCAGTATTTT.

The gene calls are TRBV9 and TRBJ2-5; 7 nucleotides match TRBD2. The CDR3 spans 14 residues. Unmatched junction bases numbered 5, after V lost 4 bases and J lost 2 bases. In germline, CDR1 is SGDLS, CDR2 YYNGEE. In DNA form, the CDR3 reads TGTGCCAGCAGCCCCCGAGCGGGACAAGAGACCCAGTACTTC. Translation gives CASSPRAGQETQYF. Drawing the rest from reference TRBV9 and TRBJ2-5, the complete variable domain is DSGVTQTPKHLITATGQRVTLRCSPRSGDLSVYWYQQSLDQGLQFLIQYYNGEERAKGNILERFSAQQFPDLHSELNLSSLELGDSALYFCASSPRAGQETQYFGPGTRLLVL.

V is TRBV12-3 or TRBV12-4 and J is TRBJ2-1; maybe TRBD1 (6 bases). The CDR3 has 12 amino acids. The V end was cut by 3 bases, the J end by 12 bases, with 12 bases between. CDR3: CASSLAGASQFF. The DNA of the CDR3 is TGTGCCAGCAGTTTGGCAGGGGCCTCGCAGTTCTTC.

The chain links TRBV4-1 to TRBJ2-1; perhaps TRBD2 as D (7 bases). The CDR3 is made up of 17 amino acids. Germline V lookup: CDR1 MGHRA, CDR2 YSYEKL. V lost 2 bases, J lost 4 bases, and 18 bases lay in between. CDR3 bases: TGCGCCAGCAGCCAAATGGGGGCTAGCGGAAATTACAATGAGCAGTTCTTC. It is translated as CASSQMGASGNYNEQFF.

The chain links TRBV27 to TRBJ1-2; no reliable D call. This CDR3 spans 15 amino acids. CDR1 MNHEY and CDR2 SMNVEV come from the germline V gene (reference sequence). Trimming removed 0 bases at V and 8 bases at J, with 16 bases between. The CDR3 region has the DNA TGTGCCAGCAGTTTATCATACGGGATCGAAGGGGGCTACACCTTC. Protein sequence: CASSLSYGIEGGYTF.

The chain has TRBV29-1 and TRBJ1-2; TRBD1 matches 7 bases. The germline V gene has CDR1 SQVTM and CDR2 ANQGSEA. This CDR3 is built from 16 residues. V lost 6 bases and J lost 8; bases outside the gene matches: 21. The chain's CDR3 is CSVDGTVPWAERGYTF. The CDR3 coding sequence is TGCAGCGTGGACGGGACAGTACCTTGGGCTGAGAGGGGCTACACCTTC.